This passage covers 19 T cell receptor beta chains from one sample sequenced in a study of T cell responses to AZD1222 COVID-19 vaccine. Sequencing used immunoSEQ multiplex PCR; TCRdb keeps in-frame clones, though not all of them. The table includes around 63,000 clones, 85% detected once. Source: peripheral blood, taken on day 0 of AZD1222 vaccination. These receptors were obtained from an adult in good health.

The DNA for the CDR3 is TGTGCCAGCTCACTGAGTCTCCAGGGTGACACTGAAGCTTTCTTT. As protein: CASSLSLQGDTEAFF. The J gene is TRBJ1-1, the V gene TRBV18, with D tentatively TRBD1 (5 bases). The CDR3 contains 15 residues. With 4 bases removed from V and 3 bases from J, the gap between germline ends came to 15 bases. The germline gives CDR1 KGHSH, CDR2 LQKENI.

The rearrangement links TRBV11-3 to TRBJ1-2; 7 nucleotides agree with TRBD1. CDR1 is SGHNT and CDR2 is YENEEA in the germline V gene. The CDR3 consists of 17 residues. Trimming at V came to 0 bases and at J to 2 bases, leaving 9 bases not matched to a gene. The CDR3 loop reads CASSLDSAGGYNYGYTF. The CDR3 DNA reads TGTGCCAGCAGCTTAGATTCAGCAGGGGGGTACAACTATGGCTACACCTTC. The variable domain in full, completed from reference TRBV11-3 and TRBJ1-2, reads EAGVVQSPRYKIIEKKQPVAFWCNPISGHNTLYWYLQNLGQGPELLIRYENEEAVDDSQLPKDRFSAERLKGVDSTLKIQPAELGDSAVYLCASSLDSAGGYNYGYTFGSGTRLTVV.

CDR3 amino acids: CASSLASQNIQYF. The CDR3 DNA reads as TGTGCCAGCAGCTTGGCTAGTCAAAACATTCAGTACTTC. This chain uses TRBV5-4 with TRBJ2-4; D remains unclear. Germline CDR1 SGHNT, CDR2 YYREEE (reference sequence). The CDR3 consists of 13 residues. With 0 bases removed from V and 5 bases from J, the gap between germline ends came to 6 bases.

The chain employs TRBV3-1 (or the pseudogene TRBV3-2) and TRBJ1-5, with D possibly TRBD1 on 6 matching bases. Trimming took off 3 bases at V and 1 base at J, with 16 bases between the two ends. This CDR3 region has 17 residues. Germline V gene sequence: CDR1 LGHDT, CDR2 YNNKEL (reference sequence). The CDR3 reads CASSQQAGHGSNQPQHF. The CDR3 DNA reads TGTGCCAGCAGCCAGCAAGCGGGACACGGGAGCAATCAGCCCCAGCATTTT.

The genes are TRBV14 and TRBJ2-2; 7 nucleotides match TRBD2. This CDR3 contains 17 residues. Germline CDR1 reads SGHDN; CDR2 reads FVKESK. V lost 4 bases, J lost 0 bases, and 8 bases stayed unmatched. The CDR3 sequence is CASSPLTGGSNTGELFF. The DNA for the CDR3 is TGTGCCAGCAGCCCCTTAACGGGGGGTTCGAACACCGGGGAGCTGTTTTTT.

The chain links TRBV28 to TRBJ2-7; 10 bases are shared with TRBD1. Germline-derived CDR1 and CDR2 are MDHEN and SYDVKM. The CDR3 totals 17 residues. V dropped 5 bases and J dropped 0; count of bases not matched to a gene: 10. The CDR3: CASSRPGTGASSYEQYF. The CDR3 DNA follows: TGTGCCAGCAGTCGTCCCGGGACAGGGGCCAGCTCCTACGAGCAGTACTTC.

The chain links TRBV5-5 to TRBJ1-4, with TRBD1 matching over 7 bases. Germline V gene sequence: CDR1 SGHKS, CDR2 YYEKEE (reference sequence). CDR3 length: 15 amino acids. Trimming cost V 0 bases and J 5 bases; bases outside gene matches: 4. In DNA form, the CDR3 reads TGTGCCAGCAGCTTGGGGGGCAGGGGGAATGAAAAACTGTTTTTT. It codes for CASSLGGRGNEKLFF.

The chain joins TRBV7-6 to TRBJ2-3; 8 positions match TRBD1. V lost 6 bases to trimming and J lost 1 base; unmatched junction nucleotides: 6. The CDR3 is made up of 15 amino acids. Germline CDR1 is SGHVS and CDR2 is FNYEAQ. The CDR3 loop is CASSTGGQRTDTQYF. The CDR3 nucleotides read TGTGCCAGCAGTACAGGGGGTCAGCGCACAGATACGCAGTATTTT.

The chain couples TRBV3-1 (or the pseudogene TRBV3-2) to TRBJ1-2; maybe TRBD1 (5 bases). The CDR3 runs 15 residues. Trimming removed 0 bases at V and 8 bases at J, with 16 bases between. Germline V lookup: CDR1 LGHDT, CDR2 YNNKEL (reference sequence). CDR3 loop: CASSQDLPGLGGYTF. The CDR3 bases are TGTGCCAGCAGCCAAGATTTGCCAGGGTTAGGCGGCTACACCTTC.

The chain employs TRBV2 and TRBJ2-1; the match to TRBD2 covers 8 bases. The germline CDR1 and CDR2 sequences are SNHLY and FYNNEI. This CDR3 contains 14 residues. J lost 7 bases, V lost 6 bases, and 8 bases had no gene match. The CDR3 sequence: CASRRTSNWNEQFF. The CDR3 coding sequence is TGTGCCAGCAGGCGGACTAGCAATTGGAATGAGCAGTTCTTC. The full variable domain, rest sourced from reference TRBV2 and TRBJ2-1, is EPEVTQTPSHQVTQMGQEVILRCVPISNHLYFYWYRQILGQKVEFLVSFYNNEISEKSEIFDDQFSVERPDGSNFTLKIRSTKLEDSAMYFCASRRTSNWNEQFFGPGTRLTVL.

V is TRBV5-6 and J is TRBJ1-1, with D uncertain. The germline V gene has CDR1 SGHDT and CDR2 YYEEEE. V gave up 7 bases and J gave up 7 bases, with 11 bases separating them. The CDR3 contains 11 residues. CDR3 in amino acids: CASSDYLEAFF. The CDR3 DNA reads TGTGCCAGCTCTGACTATCTTGAAGCTTTCTTT.

The V and J genes are TRBV9 and TRBJ2-3; D might be TRBD2 (5 bases). From germline, CDR1 is SGDLS and CDR2 YYNGEE. V lost 0 bases and J 0 bases, leaving 8 bases between the germline ends. The CDR3 length is 15 residues. CDR3 DNA: TGTGCCAGCAGCGTAGGGGCGGGTAGCACAGATACGCAGTATTTT. It encodes CASSVGAGSTDTQYF.

The chain couples TRBV5-5 to TRBJ1-2; a possible D gene is TRBD1 (6 bases). Germline V gives CDR1 SGHKS, CDR2 YYEKEE (reference sequence). There are 15 residues in the CDR3. V was trimmed by 0 bases and J by 5 bases, leaving 14 bases between them. In DNA form, the CDR3 reads TGTGCCAGCAGCTTGGCTGGGGGGCCCGGGTATGGCTACACCTTC. Its translation is CASSLAGGPGYGYTF.

The V and J genes are TRBV5-1 and TRBJ2-1; 9 bases agree with TRBD1. V lost 0 bases, J lost 7 bases, and 2 bases stayed unmatched. CDR1 is SGHRS, CDR2 YFSETQ, per germline. This CDR3 contains 14 residues. This chain's CDR3 is CASSLGGQGNEQFF. The CDR3 coding sequence is TGCGCCAGCAGCTTGGGGGGACAGGGAAATGAGCAGTTCTTC.

For the CDR3, the DNA is TGTGCCAGCAGCCGAGGACTAGCAGCGCCTGCTGCAGATACGCAGTATTTT. Translation gives CASSRGLAAPAADTQYF. The chain couples TRBV16 to TRBJ2-3, with TRBD2 identical over 8 bases. Germline V gene lookup returns CDR1 KGHSY and CDR2 FQNENV. The V segment lost 4 bases and the J segment 4 bases; nucleotides outside the gene matches: 13. The CDR3 is 17 amino acids.

The chain links TRBV14 to TRBJ1-1; D not certain. Trimming cost V 1 base and J 10 bases, with 10 bases left between them. The CDR3 totals 12 residues. Germline V lookup: CDR1 SGHDN, CDR2 FVKESK. The CDR3 DNA follows: TGTGCCAGCAGCCAAGTGGTCCCTTTAGCTTTCTTT. This gives the protein CASSQVVPLAFF.

This clone came up once. V gene TRBV3-1 (or the pseudogene TRBV3-2) combines with J gene TRBJ2-7, with D unclear. CDR3 size: 15 residues. V gave up 0 bases and J gave up 2 bases, with 11 bases separating them. Germline-derived CDR1 and CDR2 are LGHDT and YNNKEL (reference sequence). The CDR3 sequence: CASSQEQVLPYEQYF. CDR3 nucleotide sequence: TGTGCCAGCAGCCAAGAGCAGGTCCTCCCCTACGAGCAGTACTTC.

This clone was detected only once. This chain joins TRBV12-3 or TRBV12-4 and TRBJ1-2; no firm D call. The CDR3 is 12 amino acids. V shed 5 bases and J shed 4 bases, with 8 bases lying between them. CDR3 coding DNA: TGTGCCAGCAGTGCCGCGATCTATGGCTACACCTTC. Translated: CASSAAIYGYTF.

V is TRBV7-3 and J is TRBJ2-1, with 7 nucleotides matching TRBD2. CDR3 length: 18 amino acids. With 3 bases clipped from V and 3 bases from J, the junction kept 14 bases outside the gene matches. The germline V gene has CDR1 SGHTA and CDR2 FQGTGA. The CDR3 DNA follows: TGTGCCAGCAGCTTCTACATCCCTCCCCTAGCGGACTACAATGAGCAGTTCTTC. It translates to CASSFYIPPLADYNEQFF.